This entry features one TCR beta chain sequence. CDR1 MNHEY and CDR2 SMNVEV come from the germline V gene (reference sequence). The V end lost 5 bases, the J end lost 5 bases, and 21 bases lay between the germline ends. The CDR3 is made up of 16 amino acids. Assay used: immunoSEQ multiplex PCR; TCRdb lists only in-frame clones, some missing. The top ten hold about 13% of the sample, which has roughly 200,000 clones, 75% to 85% seen once. This specimen belongs to a study of blood T cell repertoires in COVID-19. The chain is built from TRBV27 and TRBJ2-5; a weak D match, TRBD2 (6 bases). The clonotype comes from a human donor in a cohort sampled during active COVID-19. The material sequenced was peripheral blood. The CDR3 is CASSPPPLGGGETQYF. Written as DNA, the CDR3 is TGTGCCAGCAGTCCTCCTCCCCTCGGGGGTGGGGAGACCCAGTACTTC.